The 7 T cell receptor beta chains listed next were all sequenced from one sample in a study of blood T cell repertoires in COVID-19. Some clones are missing from TCRdb's copy, which holds only in-frame ones; the method was immunoSEQ multiplex PCR. The sample contains roughly 500,000 clones, over 75% of which appear only once. Sequenced sample: PBMCs or T cells enriched from blood (not recorded which). Receptors originate from a woman in her thirties or forties who had recovered from COVID-19.

CDR3 residues: CASSVGLAGVSEQFF. As DNA, the CDR3 is TGTGCCAGCAGCGTAGGGCTAGCGGGAGTGAGTGAGCAGTTCTTC. The chain joins TRBV9 to TRBJ2-1, with TRBD2 identical over 10 bases. Germline V gives CDR1 SGDLS, CDR2 YYNGEE. This CDR3 comprises 15 residues. The J segment lost 9 bases and the V segment lost 0 bases, leaving 6 bases of the junction unmatched.

This chain connects TRBV4-3 to TRBJ2-2; 7 bases are shared with TRBD2. CDR3 size: 17 residues. The J segment lost 2 bases and the V segment lost 1 base, leaving 7 bases of the junction unmatched. Germline lookup yields CDR1 LGHNA and CDR2 YSLEER. In DNA form, the CDR3 reads TGCGCCAGCAGCCAAGGAACGGGAGGACCAAACACCGGGGAGCTGTTTTTT. This codes for CASSQGTGGPNTGELFF.

The chain employs TRBV2 and TRBJ2-1, with a tentative D call TRBD1 (6 bases). The length of the CDR3 is 14 residues. Germline values: CDR1 SNHLY, CDR2 FYNNEI. V gave up 7 bases and J gave up 2 bases, with 12 bases separating them. In DNA, the CDR3 is TGTGCCAGCACAGAGGACAGTACCTACAATGAGCAGTTCTTC. It translates to CASTEDSTYNEQFF.

The rearrangement joins TRBV7-2 to TRBJ2-3, with TRBD1 matching 7 bases. The CDR3 is 13 amino acids. Per germline, CDR1 SGHTA and CDR2 FQGNSA. The V segment lost 5 bases and the J segment 3 bases; nucleotides outside the gene matches: 2. The CDR3 here is CASSQGQTDTQYF. The DNA of the CDR3 is TGTGCCAGCAGCCAGGGACAGACAGATACGCAGTATTTT.

The CDR3 DNA reads TGTGCCAGCAGTTACTCTATAGCGGGAGGTCCCGGGGAGCTGTTTTTT. It codes for CASSYSIAGGPGELFF. The V and J genes are TRBV6-5 and TRBJ2-2; TRBD2 matches 10 bases. The junction had 4 bases not matched to a gene; V was cut back by 0 bases and J by 6 bases. The germline V gene encodes CDR1 MNHEY and CDR2 SVGAGI. The CDR3 runs 16 residues.

The chain couples TRBV29-1 to TRBJ1-2; no reliable D call. V was clipped by 1 base and J by 8 bases, with 8 bases between them. Germline CDR1 reads SQVTM; CDR2 reads ANQGSEA. The length of the CDR3 is 11 residues. The CDR3 bases are TGCAGCGTTGAAGGGAGGTCCGGCTACACCTTC. Protein: CSVEGRSGYTF.

The chain links TRBV5-6 to TRBJ1-1; D is unresolved. CDR1 SGHDT and CDR2 YYEEEE come from the germline V gene. Trimming took off 2 bases at V and 3 bases at J, with 11 bases between the two ends. The CDR3 runs to 14 residues. The CDR3 DNA reads TGTGCCAGCAGCTTAAGAGGGCAGGACACTGAAGCTTTCTTT. The encoded protein is CASSLRGQDTEAFF.